The present T cell receptor beta chain was sequenced within a study of spatial heterogeneity in lung cancer. Germline V lookup: CDR1 GTSNPN, CDR2 SVGIG (reference sequence). This CDR3 is built from 13 residues. Trimming removed 0 bases from V and 4 bases from J; junction bases left unmatched: 2. TCRdb called the 5' RACE reads again in MiXCR, with one record for every CDR3 protein. The table lists roughly 70,000 distinct CDR3 sequences, 7.5% to 10% of them singletons. Many counts were recorded for this clonotype. Time point here: blood at routine non-recurrence follow-up after resection. The TCR comes from a female donor with early-stage non-small cell lung cancer. Specimen: PBMCs, collected at follow-up. The rearrangement joins TRBV30 to TRBJ2-7; 8 nucleotides line up with TRBD1. CDR3 loop: CAWSVGQGYEQYF. CDR3 coding DNA: TGTGCCTGGAGTGTCGGACAGGGATACGAGCAGTACTTC. The variable domain in full, completed from reference TRBV30 and TRBJ2-7, reads SQTIHQWPATLVQPVGSPLSLECTVEGTSNPNLYWYRQAAGRGLQLLFYSVGIGQISSEVPQNLSASRPQDRQFILSSKKLLLSDSGFYLCAWSVGQGYEQYFGPGTRLTVT.